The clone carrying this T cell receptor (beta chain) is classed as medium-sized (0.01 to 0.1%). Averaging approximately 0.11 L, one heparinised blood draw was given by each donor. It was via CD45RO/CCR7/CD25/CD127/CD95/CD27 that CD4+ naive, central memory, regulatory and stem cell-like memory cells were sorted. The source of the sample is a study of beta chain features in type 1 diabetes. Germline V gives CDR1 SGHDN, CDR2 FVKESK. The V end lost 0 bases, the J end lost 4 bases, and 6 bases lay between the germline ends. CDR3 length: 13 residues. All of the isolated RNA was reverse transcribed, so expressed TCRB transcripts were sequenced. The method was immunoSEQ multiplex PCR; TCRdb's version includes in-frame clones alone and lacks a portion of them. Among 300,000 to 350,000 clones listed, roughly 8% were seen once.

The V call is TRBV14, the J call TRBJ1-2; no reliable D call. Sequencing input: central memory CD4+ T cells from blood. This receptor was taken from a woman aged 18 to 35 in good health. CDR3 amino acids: CASSQDYVYGYTF. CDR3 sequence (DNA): TGTGCCAGCAGCCAAGACTACGTCTATGGCTACACCTTC.